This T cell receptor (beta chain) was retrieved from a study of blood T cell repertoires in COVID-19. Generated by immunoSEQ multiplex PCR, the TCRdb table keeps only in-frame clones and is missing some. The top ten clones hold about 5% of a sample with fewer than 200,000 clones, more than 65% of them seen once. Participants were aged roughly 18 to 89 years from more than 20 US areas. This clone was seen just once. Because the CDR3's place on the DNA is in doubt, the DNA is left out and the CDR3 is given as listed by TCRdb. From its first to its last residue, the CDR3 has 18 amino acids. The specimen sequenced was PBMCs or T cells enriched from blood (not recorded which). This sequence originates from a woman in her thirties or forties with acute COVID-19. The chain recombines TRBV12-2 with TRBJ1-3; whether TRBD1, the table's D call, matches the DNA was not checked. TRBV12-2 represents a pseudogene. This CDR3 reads CASRFRFQGWGRGNTIYF.